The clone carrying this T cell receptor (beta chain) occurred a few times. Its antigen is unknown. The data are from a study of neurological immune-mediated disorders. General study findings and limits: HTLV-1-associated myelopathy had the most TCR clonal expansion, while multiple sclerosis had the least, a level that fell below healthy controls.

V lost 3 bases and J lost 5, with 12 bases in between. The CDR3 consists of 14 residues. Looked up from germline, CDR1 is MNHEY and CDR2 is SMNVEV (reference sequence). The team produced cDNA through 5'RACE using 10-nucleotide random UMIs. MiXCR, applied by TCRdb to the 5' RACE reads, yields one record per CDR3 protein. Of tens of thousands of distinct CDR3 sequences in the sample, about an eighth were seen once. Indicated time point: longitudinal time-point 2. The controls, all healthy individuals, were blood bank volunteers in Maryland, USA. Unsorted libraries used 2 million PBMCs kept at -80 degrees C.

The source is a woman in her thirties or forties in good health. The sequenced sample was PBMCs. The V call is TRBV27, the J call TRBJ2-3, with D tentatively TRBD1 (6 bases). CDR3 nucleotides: TGTGCCAGCAGTTTCGGCCAGGGGAGAGATACGCAGTATTTT. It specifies CASSFGQGRDTQYF.